This record covers a single T cell receptor beta chain. This clone was counted a single time. Its antigen remains undetermined. Base qualities are missing; no much larger clone stands one base away. The entry originates in a study of blood T cell repertoires in COVID-19 (TCRdb year 2020). Broadly, across the study: Samples covering the acute and convalescent phases of COVID-19 were provided by collaborators in the United States, Italy and Spain. Nearly every sample came with metadata listing a de-identified subject ID, COVID-19 status, age in years and sex. The dataset comprised deeply sampled blood TCRbeta repertoires from subjects exposed to, actively infected with, or recovered from COVID-19. The prospective study material was composed of cDNA or gDNA derived from T cells, B-cell-depleted T cells, or PBMCs. Where available, HLA class I and class II types were taken from metadata supplied by the sample provider and were not determined by assay-based typing. The samples were drawn from two sources: the first 160 participants of the ongoing ImmuneRACE study, and over 950 subjects contributed by 6 global collaborators. The repertoires were released in a freely available public database meant as a resource for research on the immune response to SARS-CoV-2.

The immunoSEQ Assay, a bias-controlled multiplex PCR, was used to amplify TCRbeta CDR3 regions from genomic DNA. In the paper's pipeline: Within the assay, amplification of reference gene primers was used to estimate how many nucleated cells each sample contained. To quantify the absolute abundance of each unique TCRbeta CDR3 rearrangement, sequence reads were collapsed and filtered. For each sample, productive Simpson clonality was calculated as the square root of Simpson's diversity index across productive rearrangements. TCRdb limited this immuneACCESS table to in-frame rearrangements with V and J called. A share of clones is missing; checked studies link under half to unresolved V genes, and the rest is unexplained. V and J calls and clone size are those listed in that table; D and trimming were worked out from the DNA. This sample has about 45,000 clones in its table, and 65% to 85% of those were observed once. The top ten clonotypes cover 8.2% of the sample.

Results and caveats for the whole study, not just this receptor: How much clinical and demographic metadata was included differed by source and by participant, and the metadata was provided uncurated.

Collaborating institutions collected whole blood in K2EDTA tubes following their own protocols. For TCRbeta analysis, collaborators shipped samples in one of three forms: frozen whole blood, isolated PBMCs, or DNA extracted from either of those sample types. The germline V gene encodes CDR1 GTSNPN and CDR2 SVGIG (reference sequence). Trimming removed 0 bases from V and 4 bases from J, leaving 18 bases between the germline ends. Counted from cysteine to phenylalanine, this CDR3 has 16 amino acids. Only the CDR3 portion is preserved as DNA: 48 bases, with reading frame beginning at the first base. Recombination connected TRBV30 to TRBJ1-1; a tentative D match to TRBD1 spans 5 bases. This clonotype was obtained from an older man in a cohort sampled during active COVID-19. Sequencing was done on a sample of peripheral blood. The DNA sequence follows: TGTGCCTGGAGTGTGGGGTCTTGGGGGGAGGCCACTGAAGCTTTCTTT. The translation is CAWSVGSWGEATEAFF.